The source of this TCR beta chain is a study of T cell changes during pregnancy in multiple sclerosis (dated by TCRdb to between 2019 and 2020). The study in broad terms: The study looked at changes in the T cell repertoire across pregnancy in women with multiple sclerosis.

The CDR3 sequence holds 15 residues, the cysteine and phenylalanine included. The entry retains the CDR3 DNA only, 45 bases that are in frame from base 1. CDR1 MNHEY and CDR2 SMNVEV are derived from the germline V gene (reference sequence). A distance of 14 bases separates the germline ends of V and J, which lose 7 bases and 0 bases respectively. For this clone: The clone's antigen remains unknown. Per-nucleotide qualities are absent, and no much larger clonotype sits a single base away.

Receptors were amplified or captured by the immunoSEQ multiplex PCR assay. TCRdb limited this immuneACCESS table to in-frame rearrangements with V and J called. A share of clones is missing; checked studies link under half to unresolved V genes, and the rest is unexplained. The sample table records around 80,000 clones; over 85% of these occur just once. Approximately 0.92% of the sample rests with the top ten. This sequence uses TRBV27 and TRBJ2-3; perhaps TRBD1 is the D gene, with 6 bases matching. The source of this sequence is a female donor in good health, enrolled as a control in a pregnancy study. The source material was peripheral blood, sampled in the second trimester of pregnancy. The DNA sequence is TGTGCCAGCAATTACCGACAGGCTAGCACAGATACGCAGTATTTT. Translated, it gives CASNYRQASTDTQYF.